These T cell receptor beta chains were read from a single sample in a study of T cell repertoires in cytomegalovirus infection. TCRdb reanalysed the reads using MiXCR and keeps one entry per CDR3 protein. The sample carries under 150,000 distinct CDR3 sequences, around 30% recorded once. Their target antigens are unknown. The input for sequencing was CD8+ T cells from cultured PBMCs, taken from culture after CMV antigen stimulation. The receptors come from a human donor in good health (CMV status not recorded). Some clones in this sample may be carry-over from other donors' samples. CDR3s include the opening cysteine and the closing phenylalanine or tryptophan. Fields, in order: V gene, J gene, clone size, D gene, CDR3 DNA, CDR3 protein. A D gene is named only where the DNA matches it firmly. Where a row states a size, it is once, few, many or the class of an expanded clone; other rows omit it.

TRBV5-8	TRBJ1-1	few	-	TGTGCCAGCAGCTTGGGGTACACTTCAGGGAGCACTGAAGCTTTCTTT	CASSLGYTSGSTEAFF
TRBV20-1	TRBJ2-1	-	-	TGCAGTGCCTCGGACTCCCCAAGCTCCTACAATGAGCAGTTCTTC	CSASDSPSSYNEQFF
TRBV6-5	TRBJ2-3	-	TRBD1	TGTGCCAGCACTACAGGGGGAGGAGATACGCAGTATTTT	CASTTGGGDTQYF
TRBV20-1	TRBJ2-3	few	TRBD2	TGCAGTGCTAGAGATCGGCGAGCGGGGGGGCCGAGGGCAGATACGCAGTATTTT	CSARDRRAGGPRADTQYF
TRBV4-3	TRBJ1-2	many	TRBD1	TGCGCCAGCAGCCATGGACAGGAGGTCTCTGGCTACACCTTC	CASSHGQEVSGYTF
TRBV2	TRBJ2-3	-	-	TGTGCCAGCTCAGAAGTGGGGGGAAGCACAGATACGCAGTATTTT	CASSEVGGSTDTQYF
TRBV7-9	TRBJ1-2	once	-	TGTGCCGTAAGTGTGGGCTATGGCTACACCTTC	CAVSVGYGYTF
TRBV6-5	TRBJ1-2	-	-	TGTGCCAGCAGTTACTTTCAGGGAGCTCCCTATGGCTACACCTTC	CASSYFQGAPYGYTF
TRBV9	TRBJ2-7	-	-	TGTGCCAGCAGCGCCGAGTCGACAGGCCAAACCTACGAGCAGTACTTC	CASSAESTGQTYEQYF
TRBV12-3/TRBV12-4	TRBJ2-2	few	TRBD2	TGTGCCAGCAGTTTTTGGCTAGCGGGGGGGACGAACACCGGGGAGCTGTTTTTT	CASSFWLAGGTNTGELFF
TRBV29-1	TRBJ2-5	-	TRBD2	TGCAGCGTTGAAGGGGTCCTAGCGGGGGGCCGAACGGGGGAGACCCAGTACTTC	CSVEGVLAGGRTGETQYF
TRBV4-3	TRBJ2-7	few	TRBD1	TGCGCCAGCAGCCTAGGCCGGGACAGGGTCTACGAGCAGTACTTC	CASSLGRDRVYEQYF
TRBV6-1	TRBJ2-1	-	TRBD1	TGTGCCAGCAGTGAAAGCTTGGGGACAGGGTTAAATTGGAACAATGAGCAGTTCTTC	CASSESLGTGLNWNNEQFF
TRBV4-3	TRBJ2-3	few	-	TGCGCCAGCAGCCAAGACTTGACCTGGGCCCCTAGCACAGATACGCAGTATTTT	CASSQDLTWAPSTDTQYF
TRBV6-6	TRBJ2-3	few	TRBD1	TGTGCCAGCAGTACGGGACAGACTAGCACAGATACGCAGTATTTT	CASSTGQTSTDTQYF